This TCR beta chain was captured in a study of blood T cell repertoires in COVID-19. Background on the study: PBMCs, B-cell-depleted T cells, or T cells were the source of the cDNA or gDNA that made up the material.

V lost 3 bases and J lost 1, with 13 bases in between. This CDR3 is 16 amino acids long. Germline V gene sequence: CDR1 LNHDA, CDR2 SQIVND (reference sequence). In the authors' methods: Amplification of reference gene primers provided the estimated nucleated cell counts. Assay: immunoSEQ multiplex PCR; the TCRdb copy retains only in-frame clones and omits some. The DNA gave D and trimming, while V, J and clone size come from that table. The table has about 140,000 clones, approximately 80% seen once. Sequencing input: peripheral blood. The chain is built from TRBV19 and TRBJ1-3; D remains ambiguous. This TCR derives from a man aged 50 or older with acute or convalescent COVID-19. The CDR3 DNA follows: TGTGCCAGTAGTATCTCCCGGAGCTCTTCTGGAAACACCATATATTTT. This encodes CASSISRSSSGNTIYF. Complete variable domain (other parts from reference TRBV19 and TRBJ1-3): DGGITQSPKYLFRKEGQNVTLSCEQNLNHDAMYWYRQDPGQGLRLIYYSQIVNDFQKGDIAEGYSVSREKKESFPLTVTSAQKNPTAFYLCASSISRSSSGNTIYFGEGSWLTVV.